The 28 T cell receptor beta chains in this list originate from one sample, sequenced in a study of a mutant IDH1 vaccine in newly diagnosed glioma (dated by TCRdb to about 2021). Library preparation used the immunoSEQ multiplex PCR assay. TCRdb took over this immuneACCESS table, retaining in-frame rearrangements with V and J assigned. Such tables are incomplete; in checked studies, under half of the missing clones stem from an unresolved V gene, and the remainder is unexplained. This sample comprises around 54,000 clones, roughly 80% of them detected only once. The ten largest clones take up roughly 18% of the sample. The time point label of this sample denotes: baseline, week 1 (first vaccination visit). The sample's treatment or condition, from its label and the paper: pre-vaccination baseline after standard-of-care therapy. This sample comprised PBMCs, obtained from a glioma patient treated with radiotherapy, temozolomide or both. These receptors all stem from a young man with glioma.

The chain employs TRBV7-6 and TRBJ2-5; D unresolved. With 1 base removed from V and 1 base from J, the gap between germline ends came to 10 bases. Germline-derived CDR1 and CDR2 are SGHVS and FNYEAQ. This CDR3 has 15 residues. DNA of the CDR3: TGTGCCAGCAGCTTAGTGCTCCTCAGCCAAGAGACCCAGTACTTC. It encodes CASSLVLLSQETQYF. Based on the CDR3 plus reference TRBV7-6 and TRBJ2-5, the full variable domain is GAGVSQSPRYKVTKRGQDVALRCDPISGHVSLYWYRQALGQGPEFLTYFNYEAQQDKSGLPNDRFSAERPEGSISTLTIQRTEQRDSAMYRCASSLVLLSQETQYFGPGTRLLVL.

This clone was seen once. This chain links TRBV18 with TRBJ1-1, with TRBD1 identical over 10 bases. J lost 6 bases, V lost 4 bases, and 11 bases had no gene match. In germline, CDR1 is KGHSH, CDR2 LQKENI. CDR3 length: 16 amino acids. The CDR3 here is CASSRQGASRRAEAFF. The CDR3 DNA is TGTGCCAGCTCACGACAGGGGGCTAGCCGTCGGGCTGAAGCTTTCTTT.

This clone was detected only a few times. This chain connects TRBV30 to TRBJ1-1; the match to TRBD1 covers 8 bases. Germline V gene sequence: CDR1 GTSNPN, CDR2 SVGIG (reference sequence). The CDR3 has 14 residues. V lost 4 bases to trimming and J lost 0 bases; unmatched junction nucleotides: 4. CDR3 in DNA: TGTGCCTGGACTTTGGACAGGGTGAACACTGAAGCTTTCTTT. This translates into CAWTLDRVNTEAFF.

V and J are TRBV29-1 and TRBJ1-5; the match to TRBD1 covers 8 bases. Per germline, CDR1 SQVTM and CDR2 ANQGSEA. V dropped 4 bases and J dropped 3; count of bases not matched to a gene: 2. CDR3 size: 13 residues. DNA for the CDR3: TGCAGCGTTGGGACAGGGCCCAATCAGCCCCAGCATTTT. It encodes CSVGTGPNQPQHF.

The chain has TRBV5-1 and TRBJ1-1, with TRBD1 matching over 9 bases. The J segment lost 11 bases and the V segment lost 3 bases, leaving 11 bases of the junction unmatched. CDR1 and CDR2 (germline): SGHRS, YFSETQ. The CDR3 is 14 residues long. CDR3 DNA: TGCGCCAGCAGCTGGAACCCCGGGACAGGGAGCGCTTTCTTT. Translating gives CASSWNPGTGSAFF.

J is TRBJ1-2 and V is TRBV18, with D perhaps TRBD1 (6 bases). This CDR3 region has 15 residues. With 6 bases removed from V and 5 bases from J, the gap between germline ends came to 19 bases. Germline V gene data show CDR1 as KGHSH and CDR2 as LQKENI. The CDR3 loop reads CASSPEGGGTYGYTF. In nucleotides, the CDR3 is TGTGCCAGCTCCCCCGAGGGAGGGGGGACATATGGCTACACCTTC. Supplemented by reference TRBV18 and TRBJ1-2, the full variable domain reads NAGVMQNPRHLVRRRGQEARLRCSPMKGHSHVYWYRQLPEEGLKFMVYLQKENIIDESGMPKERFSAEFPKEGPSILRIQQVVRGDSAAYFCASSPEGGGTYGYTFGSGTRLTVV.

The chain employs TRBV4-3 and TRBJ2-2, with 7 bases aligning to TRBD1. V lost 4 bases and J lost 0; bases outside the gene matches: 2. Germline-derived CDR1 and CDR2 are LGHNA and YSLEER. CDR3 length: 15 residues. This CDR3 reads CASSPDRANTGELFF. For the CDR3, the DNA is TGCGCCAGCAGCCCCGACAGGGCGAACACCGGGGAGCTGTTTTTT.

This clone was detected once. The rearrangement joins TRBV30 to TRBJ2-1, with D unresolved. The CDR3 is 11 residues long. The V gene's germline CDR1 is GTSNPN and CDR2 SVGIG (reference sequence). Trimming shortened V by 0 bases and J by 10 bases, and 7 bases separated the two germline ends. This chain's CDR3 is CAWSVPPEQFF. CDR3 nucleotides: TGTGCCTGGAGTGTTCCCCCAGAGCAGTTCTTC.

The rearrangement links TRBV2 to TRBJ2-6; D uncertain. Trimming cost V 6 bases and J 1 base, with 10 bases left between them. Looked up from germline, CDR1 is SNHLY and CDR2 is FYNNEI. The CDR3 spans 15 residues. This CDR3 is CASRSLRSGANVLTF. CDR3 in DNA: TGTGCCAGCAGGTCCTTAAGGTCTGGGGCCAACGTCCTGACTTTC.

The J gene is TRBJ1-4, the V gene TRBV7-8; TRBD1 might be the D (5 bases). Trimming left V 0 bases short and J 3 bases short, with 8 bases between. The CDR3 loop spans 15 amino acids. Germline V gives CDR1 SGHVS, CDR2 FQNEAQ. CDR3 loop: CASSLAGPSNEKLFF. As DNA, the CDR3 is TGTGCCAGCAGCTTAGCGGGGCCCTCTAATGAAAAACTGTTTTTT. Using reference TRBV7-8 and TRBJ1-4 for the parts outside the CDR3, the full variable domain is GAGVSQSPRYKVAKRGQDVALRCDPISGHVSLFWYQQALGQGPEFLTYFQNEAQLDKSGLPSDRFFAERPEGSVSTLKIQRTQQEDSAVYLCASSLAGPSNEKLFFGSGTQLSVL.

The rearrangement joins TRBV5-6 to TRBJ1-5; D remains unclear. CDR1 is SGHDT and CDR2 is YYEEEE in the germline V gene. The CDR3 totals 13 residues. The V end was cut by 0 bases, the J end by 9 bases, with 10 bases between. The CDR3 loop is CASSLGVMGPQHF. The CDR3 coding sequence is TGTGCCAGCAGCTTGGGTGTAATGGGGCCCCAGCATTTT. Full variable domain (remainder filled in from reference TRBV5-6 and TRBJ1-5): DAGVTQSPTHLIKTRGQQVTLRCSPKSGHDTVSWYQQALGQGPQFIFQYYEEEERQRGNFPDRFSGHQFPNYSSELNVNALLLGDSALYLCASSLGVMGPQHFGDGTRLSIL.

The CDR3 nucleotides are TGTGCCAGCAGCTCCTCCGGGACAGGGGCCGATTACACCTTC. Protein: CASSSSGTGADYTF. The chain uses TRBV7-9 and TRBJ1-2; 10 bases match TRBD1. The length of the CDR3 is 14 residues. Germline values: CDR1 SEHNR, CDR2 FQNEAQ (reference sequence). The J segment lost 11 bases and the V segment lost 4 bases, leaving 10 bases of the junction unmatched.

In this sample, this clone turned up a few times. The chain recombines TRBV27 with TRBJ1-1, with D possibly matching TRBD1 (6 bases). V was pared by 8 bases and J by 7 bases, with 20 bases between. Germline V gene sequence: CDR1 MNHEY, CDR2 SMNVEV (reference sequence). The CDR3 has 14 amino acids. In DNA form, the CDR3 reads TGTGCCAGCGCCCCCCGGACAGTCACCCGTGAAGCTTTCTTT. This codes for CASAPRTVTREAFF.

V gene TRBV28 combines with J gene TRBJ2-7; 7 bases agree with TRBD1. With V trimmed by 5 bases and J by 1 base, 8 bases remained unmatched. The germline gives CDR1 MDHEN, CDR2 SYDVKM. The length of the CDR3 is 15 residues. DNA for the CDR3: TGTGCCAGCAGTCCACCCGGGACAGTTTCCTACGAGCAGTACTTC. Amino acids: CASSPPGTVSYEQYF.

The V and J genes are TRBV12-5 and TRBJ2-1; 10 bases match TRBD1. This CDR3 is 16 amino acids long. V was clipped by 0 bases and J by 8 bases; unmatched bases: 7. The germline V gene encodes CDR1 LGHNT and CDR2 FRNRAP. CDR3 bases: TGTGCTAGTGGTTTGGTACTTGGACAGGGGGGCGATGAGCAGTTCTTC. Amino acids: CASGLVLGQGGDEQFF.

V gene TRBV7-2 combines with J gene TRBJ2-7, with 7 bases aligning to TRBD2. V lost 4 bases to trimming and J lost 1 base; unmatched junction nucleotides: 4. The CDR3 covers 14 residues. Looked up from germline, CDR1 is SGHTA and CDR2 is FQGNSA. This CDR3 is CASSWASGSYEQYF. CDR3 DNA sequence: TGTGCCAGCAGCTGGGCTAGCGGATCCTACGAGCAGTACTTC.

In its sample, this clone was seen once. The chain uses TRBV6-5 and TRBJ1-1; D call uncertain. Germline CDR1 and CDR2: MNHEY and SVGAGI. V lost 4 bases, J lost 0 bases, and 9 bases lay in between. The CDR3 sequence is 14 residues long. CDR3 in amino acids: CASSSIGVNTEAFF. As DNA, the CDR3 is TGTGCCAGCAGTTCCATAGGCGTGAACACTGAAGCTTTCTTT.

The chain links TRBV4-3 to TRBJ1-1; TRBD1 agrees at 9 bases. The CDR3 extends over 16 amino acids. The trim removed 3 bases at V and 5 bases at J, leaving 10 bases unmatched. CDR1 is LGHNA and CDR2 is YSLEER in the germline V gene. The CDR3 coding sequence is TGCGCCAGCAGCCACCTCTGGACAGGGGTTGGGACTGAAGCTTTCTTT. This gives the protein CASSHLWTGVGTEAFF.

This chain uses TRBV7-2 with TRBJ2-7, with 8 bases that match TRBD1. CDR1 and CDR2 (germline): SGHTA, FQGNSA. V shed 2 bases and J 3 bases; nucleotides not matched to a gene: 0. CDR3 length: 13 amino acids. The CDR3 DNA reads TGTGCCAGCAGCTTAACAGGGGGCTACGAGCAGTACTTC. It translates to CASSLTGGYEQYF.

The chain is built from TRBV7-9 and TRBJ1-5; D possibly corresponds to TRBD1 (5 bases). V was shortened by 6 bases and J by 5 bases, with 11 bases between the two germline ends. The CDR3 totals 13 residues. The V gene's germline CDR1 is SEHNR and CDR2 FQNEAQ (reference sequence). This chain's CDR3 is CASSLAGDQPQHF. The CDR3 DNA sequence: TGTGCCAGCAGTCTCGCGGGGGATCAGCCCCAGCATTTT.

This sequence joins TRBV4-1 and TRBJ2-7; possible D gene TRBD2, 5 bases. V lost 0 bases, J lost 2 bases, and 23 bases lay in between. Germline V CDR1 and CDR2: MGHRA, YSYEKL. The CDR3 loop spans 19 amino acids. The CDR3 region has the DNA TGCGCCAGCAGCCAAGATCTTGAGTCGGAGGCATTTCGGACCTACGAGCAGTACTTC. This codes for CASSQDLESEAFRTYEQYF.

The chain carries TRBV27 and TRBJ1-1; D is unresolved. The length of the CDR3 is 13 residues. V was clipped by 7 bases and J by 0 bases, with 9 bases between them. Germline CDR1 and CDR2: MNHEY and SMNVEV (reference sequence). CDR3 sequence: CASTLTMNTEAFF. CDR3 coding DNA: TGTGCCAGCACCCTGACAATGAACACTGAAGCTTTCTTT.

The chain is built from TRBV29-1 and TRBJ2-5; D might be TRBD1 (6 bases). Trimming cost V 3 bases and J 3 bases, with 14 bases left between them. CDR3 length: 14 amino acids. Germline V gene lookup returns CDR1 SQVTM and CDR2 ANQGSEA. Here the CDR3 reads CSVEPQGSEETQYF. CDR3 nucleotide sequence: TGCAGCGTTGAGCCACAGGGATCTGAAGAGACCCAGTACTTC. Drawing the rest from reference TRBV29-1 and TRBJ2-5, the complete variable domain is SAVISQKPSRDICQRGTSLTIQCQVDSQVTMMFWYRQQPGQSLTLIATANQGSEATYESGFVIDKFPISRPNLTFSTLTVSNMSPEDSSIYLCSVEPQGSEETQYFGPGTRLLVL.

This clone was seen once. The V and J genes are TRBV5-5 and TRBJ1-1; a possible D gene is TRBD1 (5 bases). This CDR3 contains 13 residues. The V gene lost 2 bases and the J gene lost 4 bases, with 9 bases spanning the gap. CDR1 and CDR2 (germline): SGHKS, YYEKEE (reference sequence). The CDR3 loop reads CASSLQDGTEAFF. The DNA for the CDR3 is TGTGCCAGCAGCTTACAGGATGGCACTGAAGCTTTCTTT.

The chain uses TRBV29-1 and TRBJ2-3; either TRBD1 or TRBD2 may fit D (6 bases each). Germline CDR1 reads SQVTM; CDR2 reads ANQGSEA. The CDR3 contains 12 residues. The germline V and J ends were trimmed by 4 bases and 6 bases, with 11 bases remaining between them. CDR3 DNA: TGCAGCGTTGCCCGAGGGGGGGATACGCAGTATTTT. Translation: CSVARGGDTQYF.

The V call is TRBV4-3, the J call TRBJ1-1; possible D gene TRBD1, 6 bases. The germline CDR1 and CDR2 sequences are LGHNA and YSLEER. There are 14 residues in the CDR3. V lost 3 bases to trimming and J lost 4 bases, with 12 bases between them. In DNA, the CDR3 is TGCGCCAGCAGCCAGGGGGCGTACGGCACTGAAGCTTTCTTT. Its translation: CASSQGAYGTEAFF.

The V call is TRBV29-1, the J call TRBJ2-2; a possible D gene is TRBD2 (7 bases). This CDR3 contains 16 residues. Trimming pared 1 base from V and 4 bases from J, leaving 16 bases between. Germline V gives CDR1 SQVTM, CDR2 ANQGSEA. CDR3 coding DNA: TGCAGCGTTGAAGCGGGGGGCCCTAGTGTCACCGGGGAGCTGTTTTTT. This sequence encodes CSVEAGGPSVTGELFF.

This clone has only a few counts. The rearrangement links TRBV7-3 to TRBJ1-1; 7 positions agree with TRBD1. V dropped 5 bases and J dropped 5; count of bases not matched to a gene: 8. The length of the CDR3 is 14 residues. The germline V gene has CDR1 SGHTA and CDR2 FQGTGA. CDR3 coding DNA: TGTGCCAGCAGCCCTACAGGGGATGGGACTGAAGCTTTCTTT. Amino acid sequence: CASSPTGDGTEAFF.